This T cell receptor (beta chain) was found in a study of blood T cell repertoires in COVID-19. At the level of the study: Both acute and convalescent COVID-19 samples were obtained from the United States, Italy and Spain. From T cells, B-cell-depleted T cells, or PBMCs came the material, which was cDNA or gDNA.

In the authors' methods: Amplifying reference gene primers gave estimates of nucleated cell counts. Clones were read by immunoSEQ multiplex PCR, and TCRdb kept only the in-frame ones, dropping some. V and J calls and clone size are those listed in that table; D and trimming were worked out from the DNA. The data contain around 93,000 clones, 90% of them singletons. Seattle patient enrollment occurred during active infection, with longitudinal follow-up thereafter. The V segment lost 6 bases and the J segment 7 bases; nucleotides outside the gene matches: 8. Germline loops: CDR1 MDHEN, CDR2 SYDVKM. The CDR3 spans 15 residues.

Material: peripheral blood. The rearrangement links TRBV28 to TRBJ1-6, with 8 nucleotides matching TRBD1. The clonotype was recovered from a man aged 18 to 30 with COVID-19, enrolled during active disease. The chain's CDR3 is CASSPRTGSNSPLHF. The DNA for the CDR3 is TGTGCCAGCAGCCCTAGGACAGGGTCCAATTCACCCCTCCACTTT.